The 17 T cell receptor beta chains presented below share a single source sample, sequenced in a study of shared clonotypes between healthy human individuals. TCRdb keeps only in-frame clones here, not all; method: immunoSEQ multiplex PCR. The sample has about 680,000 clones; just over 90% are singletons. Naive CD8 cells, CD45RO-negative and positively selected for CCR7, excluded terminally differentiated effector memory CD45RA+ cells. The sequenced material came from naive CD8+ T cells sorted from blood. The receptors stem from a man younger than 45 in good health.

This sequence joins TRBV6-1 and TRBJ2-1; D gene unclear. Germline CDR1 MNHNS, CDR2 SASEGT. CDR3 size: 13 residues. V was trimmed by 6 bases and J by 4 bases, leaving 10 bases between them. The DNA for the CDR3 is TGTGCCAGCAGAGAAAACAGTTACAATGAGCAGTTCTTC. As protein: CASRENSYNEQFF.

The chain couples TRBV9 to TRBJ1-1; TRBD1 is a possible D gene (5 bases). V lost 7 bases to trimming and J lost 8 bases, with 21 bases between them. Germline V lookup: CDR1 SGDLS, CDR2 YYNGEE. The CDR3 has 14 amino acids. The CDR3 region is CASSDPLGGSEAFF. DNA of the CDR3: TGTGCCAGCTCCGACCCCCTGGGGGGGTCCGAAGCTTTCTTT.

This clone was counted a single time. The V call is TRBV7-2, the J call TRBJ2-1; 10 bases are a match to TRBD2. With V trimmed by 3 bases and J by 11 bases, 19 bases remained unmatched. The CDR3 is 18 residues long. Per the germline V gene, CDR1 is SGHTA and CDR2 is FQGNSA. The CDR3 bases are TGTGCCAGCAGCTTCCGGCTACGGGCTAGCGGGGGAACAGGGAAGCAGTTCTTC. It specifies CASSFRLRASGGTGKQFF. Full variable domain (outside the CDR3, taken from reference TRBV7-2 and TRBJ2-1): GAGVSQSPSNKVTEKGKDVELRCDPISGHTALYWYRQSLGQGLEFLIYFQGNSAPDKSGLPSDRFSAERTGGSVSTLTIQRTQQEDSAVYLCASSFRLRASGGTGKQFFGPGTRLTVL.

The V and J genes are TRBV9 and TRBJ2-1; the match to TRBD1 covers 7 bases. The junction had 5 bases not matched to a gene; V was cut back by 0 bases and J by 8 bases. The germline V gene encodes CDR1 SGDLS and CDR2 YYNGEE. The CDR3 sequence is 14 residues long. CDR3 region: CASSVALTGHEQFF. CDR3 coding DNA: TGTGCCAGCAGCGTAGCCCTGACAGGGCATGAGCAGTTCTTC.

The chain joins TRBV1 to TRBJ1-2. TRBV1 counts as a pseudogene. The CDR3 runs 18 residues. The CDR3 DNA reads as TGCACCAGCAGCCAAGACAAGTGGTTTTGGGGGATGAACTATGGCTACACCTTC. Encoded protein: CTSSQDKWFWGMNYGYTF.

As for this clone: The identical CDR3 is also encoded by other nucleotide sequences in the sample. The J gene is TRBJ2-1, the V gene TRBV7-3; TRBD2 agrees at 9 bases. Trimming at V came to 2 bases and at J to 3 bases, leaving 2 bases not matched to a gene. The CDR3 consists of 15 residues. CDR1 is SGHTA and CDR2 is FQGTGA in the germline V gene. The chain's CDR3 is CASSLLAGVYNEQFF. CDR3 DNA: TGTGCCAGCAGCTTATTAGCGGGGGTCTACAATGAGCAGTTCTTC.

This sequence joins TRBV2 and TRBJ1-5; tentative D call: TRBD1 (5 bases). V lost 6 bases and J lost 1, with 16 bases in between. This CDR3 has 16 residues. The germline V gene has CDR1 SNHLY and CDR2 FYNNEI. Written as DNA, the CDR3 is TGTGCCAGCAGGGGGGTTGGGGCCGTCAGCAATCAGCCCCAGCATTTT. It translates to CASRGVGAVSNQPQHF.

The rearrangement uses TRBV6-4 and TRBJ2-3, with D unresolved. The germline V and J ends were trimmed by 7 bases and 4 bases, with 12 bases remaining between them. Germline CDR1 MRHNA, CDR2 SNTAGT. This CDR3 contains 13 residues. The DNA for the CDR3 is TGTGCCAGCAAGTACCTCGGCTCAGATACGCAGTATTTT. Translating it yields CASKYLGSDTQYF.

V is TRBV6-1 and J is TRBJ1-5; tentative D call: TRBD1 (6 bases). V lost 1 base to trimming and J lost 6 bases, with 10 bases between them. Germline CDR1 and CDR2: MNHNS and SASEGT. The CDR3 is 14 residues long. The CDR3 region has the DNA TGTGCCAGCAGTGAAGGGCCAGGGGCTCAGCCCCAGCATTTT. Translating gives CASSEGPGAQPQHF.

The rearrangement uses TRBV5-4 and TRBJ1-2; D remains unclear. The CDR3 spans 14 residues. V lost 7 bases and J lost 4, with 17 bases in between. Germline CDR1 and CDR2: SGHNT and YYREEE (reference sequence). This CDR3 is CASLIPGKTYGYTF. The CDR3 DNA sequence: TGTGCCAGCCTCATACCAGGAAAGACCTATGGCTACACCTTC.

The chain couples TRBV7-9 to TRBJ2-1; D may be TRBD2 (5 bases). Looked up from germline, CDR1 is SEHNR and CDR2 is FQNEAQ (reference sequence). The CDR3 contains 15 residues. Deletions cut 4 bases from V and 3 bases from J, with 13 bases between. The CDR3 reads CASSYGPADYNEQFF. CDR3 DNA sequence: TGTGCCAGCAGCTACGGCCCAGCGGACTACAATGAGCAGTTCTTC.

The chain recombines TRBV27 with TRBJ2-3, with 14 bases aligning to TRBD2. Germline CDR1 MNHEY, CDR2 SMNVEV (reference sequence). The length of the CDR3 is 16 residues. The junction had 7 bases not matched to a gene; V was cut back by 5 bases and J by 6 bases. The CDR3 DNA reads as TGTGCCAGCAGTGAGACTAGCGGGAGGGCCTCGGATACGCAGTATTTT. Residues: CASSETSGRASDTQYF.

The CDR3 sequence: CASSPSVRPNNEQFF. CDR3 DNA: TGTGCCAGCAGCCCTAGTGTCCGCCCAAACAATGAGCAGTTCTTC. The J gene is TRBJ2-1, the V gene TRBV7-9, with D hard to call. Per the germline V gene, CDR1 is SEHNR and CDR2 is FQNEAQ (reference sequence). The CDR3 sequence is 15 residues long. The V and J ends lost 5 bases and 5 bases respectively, with 16 bases between them.

The J gene is TRBJ2-1, the V gene TRBV2; D is unresolved. The germline V gene encodes CDR1 SNHLY and CDR2 FYNNEI. The CDR3 is made up of 16 amino acids. Trimming shortened V by 3 bases and J by 6 bases, and 18 bases separated the two germline ends. The CDR3 sequence: CASSDPRYPDSNEQFF. The CDR3 DNA follows: TGTGCCAGCAGTGATCCCAGATATCCGGATTCCAATGAGCAGTTCTTC.

The chain joins TRBV7-9 to TRBJ1-2; D gene uncertain. The CDR3 sequence is 14 residues long. Germline assignment: CDR1 SEHNR and CDR2 FQNEAQ (reference sequence). The V gene lost 5 bases and the J gene lost 2 bases, with 12 bases spanning the gap. CDR3: CASSPRRVNYGYTF. The CDR3 coding sequence is TGTGCCAGCAGCCCTCGGCGGGTCAACTATGGCTACACCTTC.

The CDR3 is CASALDTTYNEQFF. In nucleotides, the CDR3 is TGTGCCAGCGCACTCGACACTACCTACAATGAGCAGTTCTTC. V gene TRBV27 combines with J gene TRBJ2-1, with D unclear. V lost 8 bases and J lost 2, with 13 bases in between. The CDR3 extends over 14 amino acids. Germline V gene sequence: CDR1 MNHEY, CDR2 SMNVEV (reference sequence).

The CDR3 DNA reads as TGCAGCGTTGGGGTAACGACAGGGGTCTATGAGCAGTTCTTC. Its translation is CSVGVTTGVYEQFF. The J gene is TRBJ2-1, the V gene TRBV29-1; 8 bases agree with TRBD1. V gave up 4 bases and J gave up 8 bases; unmatched junction bases: 10. Germline-derived CDR1 and CDR2 are SQVTM and ANQGSEA. The CDR3 is 14 residues long.